Many counts were recorded for the clone carrying this TCR beta chain. What it binds is not known. This sample was included in a study of T cell repertoires in cytomegalovirus infection. Background on the study: Public TCR beta signature analysis indicated the presence of both CMV infection and matching HLA type. Whole-study findings and limits: CMV-specific TCR beta clonotypes restricted by HLA-C were the ones dominating the ex vivo response. Carriers of CMV plus the relevant HLA were identified by cumulative public TCR beta family frequency.

TCRdb reprocessed the reads via MiXCR and lists one record per CDR3 protein. The table includes about 250,000 distinct CDR3 sequences, approximately 17% detected once. The germline V gene encodes CDR1 MGHRA and CDR2 YSYEKL. The CDR3 extends over 14 amino acids. V was pared by 0 bases and J by 5 bases, with 10 bases between. The chain couples TRBV4-1 to TRBJ1-1; no clear D gene. Input material: CD8+ T cells from PBMCs. This sequence was found in a human donor in good health (CMV status not recorded). Some clones in this sample may be carry-over from other donors' samples. The CDR3 DNA reads as TGCGCCAGCAGCCAAGATCTCAGGAAAACTGAAGCTTTCTTT. It translates to CASSQDLRKTEAFF.